A selection of T cell receptor beta chains follows, all from one sample in a study of blood T cells in healthy people across ages. TCRdb processed the 5' RACE reads anew with MiXCR; each CDR3 protein has one entry. The data hold 850,000 to 1,000,000 distinct CDR3 sequences, with 51% observed a single time. Sequenced material: blood. These receptors came from a woman aged 60-75 years in good health. The CDR3 runs from the conserved cysteine through the conserved F or W. Clone size is not always given. Where it is, it says once, few, many or a class for expanded clones.

cdr3_aa v_call clone_size
CSARFGGTNEELFF TRBV20-1 NA
CASLPGNRVYEQYF TRBV28 NA
CPSSPGLARGTDTQYF TRBV5-4 NA
CASSALGSGSSYNEQYF TRBV28 NA
CASSDSRVSTNEKLFF TRBV25-1 NA
CASSPSSDGRAQYF TRBV12-3/TRBV12-4 few
CASSLNGNYEQYF TRBV5-1 few
CATSRPGSTQYF TRBV15 many
CAISDLGGDTQYF TRBV10-3 NA
CSALTSGGYNEQFF TRBV29-1 NA
CASSSGSTGETQYF TRBV7-2 few
CASNPGVGFYEQYF TRBV27 few
CASRTDSLSNEQFF TRBV12-3/TRBV12-4 NA
CASIHGPGAGYGYTF TRBV6-1 NA
CASRSTGGYTF TRBV12-3/TRBV12-4 few
CATKQWTGTDTQYF TRBV5-1 few
CASSLLSGRAGANVLTF TRBV27 few
CASSSRGDIQYF TRBV12-3/TRBV12-4 few
CASSLSQTHEQFF TRBV5-1 NA
CASSQGHVVDEQFF TRBV9 NA
CSAPGRSGANVLTF TRBV20-1 few
CSAREARGAQPQHF TRBV20-1 NA
CASSFNDRTDAYEQYF TRBV5-1 few